The clone carrying this T cell receptor beta chain was seen only once. A much larger clone differs by one base, so this may be a read error. CDR3 length: 11 amino acids. Germline lookup yields CDR1 SQVTM and CDR2 ANQGSEA. This entry comes from a study of molecular identifiers for immune sequencing clone quantification. MiXCR, applied by TCRdb to the PCR reads, yields one record per CDR3 protein. Of around 460,000 distinct CDR3 sequences listed, about a fifth are singletons. The sorting of naive CD8 T cells used the CD8+CD4-CCR7+CD45RA+ phenotype. This rearrangement joins TRBV29-1 to TRBJ1-2; D perhaps matches TRBD1 (6 bases). This clonotype was sampled from a human donor in good health. Some libraries in this study had Jurkat cell RNA spiked in. The sample consisted of naive CD8+ T cells from blood, with Jurkat cell RNA spiked in. Noted subset: FACS-sorted CD8+CD4-CCR7+CD45RA+ naive T cells. The CDR3 nucleotides are TGCAGCGCGGACAGAGGCTATAGCTACACCTTC. Its translation: CSADRGYSYTF.